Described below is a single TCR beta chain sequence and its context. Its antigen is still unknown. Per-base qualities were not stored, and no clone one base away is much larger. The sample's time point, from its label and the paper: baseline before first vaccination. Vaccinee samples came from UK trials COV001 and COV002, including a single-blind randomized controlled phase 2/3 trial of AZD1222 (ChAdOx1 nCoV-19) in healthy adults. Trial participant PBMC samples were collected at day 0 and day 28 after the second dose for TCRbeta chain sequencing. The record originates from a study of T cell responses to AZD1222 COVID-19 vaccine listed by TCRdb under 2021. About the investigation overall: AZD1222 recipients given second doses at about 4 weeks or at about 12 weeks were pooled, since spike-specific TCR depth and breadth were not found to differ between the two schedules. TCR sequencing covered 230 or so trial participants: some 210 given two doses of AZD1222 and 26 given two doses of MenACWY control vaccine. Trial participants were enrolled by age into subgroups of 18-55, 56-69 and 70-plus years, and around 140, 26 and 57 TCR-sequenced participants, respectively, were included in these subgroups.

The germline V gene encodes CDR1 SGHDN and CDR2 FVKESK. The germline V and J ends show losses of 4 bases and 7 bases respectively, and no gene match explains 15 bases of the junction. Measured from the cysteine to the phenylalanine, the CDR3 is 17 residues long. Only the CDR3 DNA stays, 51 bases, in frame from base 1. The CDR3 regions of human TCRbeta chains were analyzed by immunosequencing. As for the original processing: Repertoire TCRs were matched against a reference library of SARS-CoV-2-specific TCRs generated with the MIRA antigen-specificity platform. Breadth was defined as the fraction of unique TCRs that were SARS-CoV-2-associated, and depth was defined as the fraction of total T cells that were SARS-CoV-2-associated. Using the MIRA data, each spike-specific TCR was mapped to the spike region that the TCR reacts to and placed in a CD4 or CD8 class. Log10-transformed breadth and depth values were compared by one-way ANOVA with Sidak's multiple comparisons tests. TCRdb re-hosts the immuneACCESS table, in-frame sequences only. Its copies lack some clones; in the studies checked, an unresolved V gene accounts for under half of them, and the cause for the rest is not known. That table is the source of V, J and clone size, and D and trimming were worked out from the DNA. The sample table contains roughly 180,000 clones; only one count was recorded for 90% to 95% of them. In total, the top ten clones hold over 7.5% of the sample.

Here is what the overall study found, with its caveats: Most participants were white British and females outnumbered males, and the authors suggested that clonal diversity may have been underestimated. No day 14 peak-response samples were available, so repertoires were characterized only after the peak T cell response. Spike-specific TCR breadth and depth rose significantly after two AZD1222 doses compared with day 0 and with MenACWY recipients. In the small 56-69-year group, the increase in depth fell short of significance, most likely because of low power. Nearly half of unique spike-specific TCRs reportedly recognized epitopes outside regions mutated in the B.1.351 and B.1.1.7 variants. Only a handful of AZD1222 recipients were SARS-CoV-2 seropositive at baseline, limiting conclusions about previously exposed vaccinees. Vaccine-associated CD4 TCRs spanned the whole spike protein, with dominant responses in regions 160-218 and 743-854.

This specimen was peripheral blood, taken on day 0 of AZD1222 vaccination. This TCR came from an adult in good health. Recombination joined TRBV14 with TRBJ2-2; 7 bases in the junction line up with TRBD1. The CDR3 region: CASSPGPGRRGNGELFF. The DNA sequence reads TGTGCCAGCAGCCCGGGCCCGGGACGCAGGGGGAACGGGGAGCTGTTTTTT.